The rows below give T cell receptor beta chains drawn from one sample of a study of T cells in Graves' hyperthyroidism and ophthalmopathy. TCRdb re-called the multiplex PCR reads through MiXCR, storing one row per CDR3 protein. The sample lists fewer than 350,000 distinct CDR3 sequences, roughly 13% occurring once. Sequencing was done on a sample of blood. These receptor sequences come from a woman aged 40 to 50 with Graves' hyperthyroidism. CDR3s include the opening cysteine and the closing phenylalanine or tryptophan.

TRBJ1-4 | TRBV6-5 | CASSYSGGYTEKLFF
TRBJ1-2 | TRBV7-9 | CASSPQVDYGYTF
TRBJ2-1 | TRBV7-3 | CASSQSGEPYNEQFF
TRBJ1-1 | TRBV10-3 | CAIRSPGGANTEAFF
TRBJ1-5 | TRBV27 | CASSRGIGNQPQHF
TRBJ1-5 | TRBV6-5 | CASSYDKYSNQPQHF
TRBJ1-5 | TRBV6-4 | CASSLTGLNQPQHF
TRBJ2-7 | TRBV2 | CASKILNYEQYF
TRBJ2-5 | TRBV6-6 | CASSYSRTQYF
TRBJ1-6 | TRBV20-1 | CSALTGVHSPLHF
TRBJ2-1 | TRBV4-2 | CASSQDRQGGYNEQFF
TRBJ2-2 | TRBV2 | CASGPGQGSNTGELFF
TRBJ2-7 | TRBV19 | CASSTGGGSVNYYEQYF
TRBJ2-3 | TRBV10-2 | CASSVNSFTDTQYF
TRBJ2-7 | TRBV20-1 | CSARDGGSGSSEQYF
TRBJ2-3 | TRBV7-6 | CASSARLAGSTDTQYF
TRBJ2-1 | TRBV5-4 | CASSLVAATYNEQFF
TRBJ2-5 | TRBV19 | CASSTVLAGAGETQYF
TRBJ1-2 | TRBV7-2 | CASSPHTGNYGYTF
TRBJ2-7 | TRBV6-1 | CASMGRVAYEQYF
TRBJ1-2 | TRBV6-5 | CASSYSIGVSNGYTF
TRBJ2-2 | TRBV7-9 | CASSPRQGGGELFF
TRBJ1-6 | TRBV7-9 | CASSLDDSPLHF
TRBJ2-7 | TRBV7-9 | CASSSPPGAYEQYF
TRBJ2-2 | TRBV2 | CASSVRTGGPNTGELFF
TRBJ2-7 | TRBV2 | CASRGEGNEQYF
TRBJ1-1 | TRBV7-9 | CASSESAEAFF
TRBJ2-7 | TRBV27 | CASSFYQGGHEQYF
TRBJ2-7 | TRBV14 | CASSQEVGGYEQYF
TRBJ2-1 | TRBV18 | CASSPTGLINNEQFF
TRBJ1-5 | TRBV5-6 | CASSSGRPGPQHF
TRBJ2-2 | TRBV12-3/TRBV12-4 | CASSLVAGAVGELFF
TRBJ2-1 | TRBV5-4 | CASSSLTPGTVYNEQFF
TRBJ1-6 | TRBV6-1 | CASSRDFDSPLHF
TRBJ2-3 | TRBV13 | CASRNPRESTDTQYF
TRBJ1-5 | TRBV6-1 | CASSLYGKHNQPQHF
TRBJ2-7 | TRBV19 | CASSIMRDSYEQYF
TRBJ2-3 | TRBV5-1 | CASSLEGQGGDTQYF
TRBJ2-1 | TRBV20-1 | CSARDLGLAGYEQFF
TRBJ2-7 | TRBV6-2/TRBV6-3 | CASSTGGEQYF
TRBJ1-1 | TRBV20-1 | CSAREGGHNTEAFF
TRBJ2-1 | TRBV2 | CASSDRGSGRVSEQFF
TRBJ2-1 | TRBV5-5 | CASSTTGGPYNEQFF
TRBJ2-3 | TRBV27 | CASSKTGTSGSTDTQYF
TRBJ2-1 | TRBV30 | CAWIKLGTFDEQFF
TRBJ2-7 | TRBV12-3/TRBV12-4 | CASSADRGREQYF
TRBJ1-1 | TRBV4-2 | CASSQVSGGAATEAFF
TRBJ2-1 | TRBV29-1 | CSVERLADSYNEQFF
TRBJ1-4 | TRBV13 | CASSFRQTPNEKLFF
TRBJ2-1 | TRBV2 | CASSVLAASGNEQFF
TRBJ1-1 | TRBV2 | CASLTGGNTEAFF
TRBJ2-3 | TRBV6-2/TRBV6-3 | CASSYSSDTQYF
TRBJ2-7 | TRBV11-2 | CASSQDRDPFYEQYF
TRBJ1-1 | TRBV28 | CASSSELNTEAFF